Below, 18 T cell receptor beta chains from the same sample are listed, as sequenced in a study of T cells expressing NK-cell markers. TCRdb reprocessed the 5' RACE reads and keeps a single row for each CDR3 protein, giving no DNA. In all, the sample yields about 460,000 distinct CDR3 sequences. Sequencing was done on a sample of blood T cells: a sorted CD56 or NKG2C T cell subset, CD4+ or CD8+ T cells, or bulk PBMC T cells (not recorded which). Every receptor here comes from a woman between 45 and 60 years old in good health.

This CDR3 reads CASSLGGLGTAGELFF. The chain is built from TRBV7-2 and TRBJ2-2; the D gene TCRdb calls, TRBD2, cannot be checked with no DNA. Germline V gene sequence: CDR1 SGHTA, CDR2 FQGNSA. This CDR3 comprises 16 residues.

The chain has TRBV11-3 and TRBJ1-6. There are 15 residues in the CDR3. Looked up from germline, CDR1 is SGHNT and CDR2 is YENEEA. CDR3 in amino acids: CASSFRTTYNSPLHF.

CDR3 protein: CSAREPLFQETQYF. V usage is TRBV20-1 and J usage is TRBJ2-5; the D gene TCRdb calls, TRBD1, cannot be checked with no DNA. Germline loops: CDR1 DFQATT, CDR2 SNEGSKA (reference sequence). The CDR3 loop spans 14 amino acids.

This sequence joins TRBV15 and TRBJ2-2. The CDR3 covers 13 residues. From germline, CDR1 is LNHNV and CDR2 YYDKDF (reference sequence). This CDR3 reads CATSRGDIGELFF.

The CDR3 loop is CATRKGGRDYNEQFF. The chain employs TRBV24-1 and TRBJ2-1; the TCRdb D gene call, TRBD2, has no DNA to confirm it. Germline assignment: CDR1 KGHDR and CDR2 SFDVKD. The CDR3 contains 15 residues.

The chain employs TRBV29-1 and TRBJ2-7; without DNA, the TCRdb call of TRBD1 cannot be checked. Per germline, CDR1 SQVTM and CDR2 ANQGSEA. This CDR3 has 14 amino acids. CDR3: CSVAPPGIGAEQYF.

The CDR3 sequence: CASSGGTGGSGANVLTF. This sequence joins TRBV5-1 and TRBJ2-6; absent DNA, TCRdb's TRBD1 call cannot be checked. The germline gives CDR1 SGHRS, CDR2 YFSETQ. This CDR3 spans 17 amino acids.

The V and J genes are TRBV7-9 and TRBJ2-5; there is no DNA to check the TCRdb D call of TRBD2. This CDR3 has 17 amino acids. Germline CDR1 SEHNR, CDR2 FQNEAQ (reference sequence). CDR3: CASSLTSGSGSLETQYF.

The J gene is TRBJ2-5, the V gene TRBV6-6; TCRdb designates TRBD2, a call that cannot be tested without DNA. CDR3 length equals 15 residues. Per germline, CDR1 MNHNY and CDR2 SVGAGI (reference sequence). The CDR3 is CASSYPAGDQETQYF.

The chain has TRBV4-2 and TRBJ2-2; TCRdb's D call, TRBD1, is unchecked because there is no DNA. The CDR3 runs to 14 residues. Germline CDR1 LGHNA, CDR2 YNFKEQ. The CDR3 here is CASSQWPPGGELFF.

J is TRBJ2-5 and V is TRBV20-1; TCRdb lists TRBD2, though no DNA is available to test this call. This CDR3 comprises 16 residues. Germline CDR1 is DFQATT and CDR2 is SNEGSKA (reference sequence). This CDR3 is CSASGTSGRADETQYF.

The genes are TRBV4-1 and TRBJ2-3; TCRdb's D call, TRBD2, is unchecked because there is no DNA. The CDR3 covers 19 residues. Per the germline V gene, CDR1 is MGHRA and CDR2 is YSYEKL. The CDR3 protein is CASSQERLAGARGTDTQYF.

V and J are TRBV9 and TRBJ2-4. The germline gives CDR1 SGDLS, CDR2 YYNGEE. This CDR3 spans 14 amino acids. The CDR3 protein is CASSGSQTWNIQYF.

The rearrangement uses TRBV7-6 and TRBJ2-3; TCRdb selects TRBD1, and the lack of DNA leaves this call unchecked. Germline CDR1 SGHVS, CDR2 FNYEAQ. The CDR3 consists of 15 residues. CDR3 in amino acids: CASSLGTSTTDTQYF.

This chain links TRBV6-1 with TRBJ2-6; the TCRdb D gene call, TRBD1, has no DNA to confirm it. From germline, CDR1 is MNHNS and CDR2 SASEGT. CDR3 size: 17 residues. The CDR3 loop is CASSVEGQGTGANVLTF.

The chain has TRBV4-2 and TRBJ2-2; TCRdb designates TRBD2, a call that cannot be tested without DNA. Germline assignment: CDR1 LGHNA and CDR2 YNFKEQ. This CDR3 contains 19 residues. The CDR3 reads CASSLSGTSGRVMAGELFF.

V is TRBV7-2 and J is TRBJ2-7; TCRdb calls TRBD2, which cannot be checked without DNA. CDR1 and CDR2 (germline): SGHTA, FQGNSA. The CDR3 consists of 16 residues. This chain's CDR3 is CASSPTSGSRVYEQYF.

CDR3 in amino acids: CSARASGTYNEQFF. The chain couples TRBV20-1 to TRBJ2-1; the D call from TCRdb, TRBD2, cannot be confirmed without DNA. The CDR3 is 14 residues long. Germline lookup yields CDR1 DFQATT and CDR2 SNEGSKA (reference sequence).